This TCR beta chain was identified during a study of cytomegalovirus exposure and HLA in healthy donors. Findings of the study overall: Certain indistinguishable V segments, among them TRBV6-2 and TRBV6-3, were excluded. CMV antigen specificity was confirmed in vitro for a few CMV-associated chains. A further, later analysis showed that HLA-associated TCR beta chains (compared with equally common others) were more clonally expanded.

The PCR contained 60 Vbeta and 13 Jbeta primers. The assay was immunoSEQ multiplex PCR, and TCRdb's table has in-frame clones only and misses some. This sample has about 89,000 clones, with about 67% found just once. Per germline, CDR1 PRHDT and CDR2 FYEKMQ (reference sequence). Between the trimmed V and J ends, which lost 6 bases and 5 bases, there was a span of 13 bases. The CDR3 covers 13 residues. This clone was observed a few times. Its antigen is unidentified. This chain joins TRBV13 and TRBJ1-1; maybe TRBD1 (6 bases). This receptor was identified in a man younger than 40 in good health and CMV-seronegative. Input material: PBMCs. The CDR3 DNA follows: TGTGCCAGCAGTTACAGGGACGGTACTGAAGCTTTCTTT. Residues: CASSYRDGTEAFF.